One sample yielded the 4 T cell receptor beta chains listed below, sequenced in a study of cytomegalovirus exposure and HLA in healthy donors. Clones were read by immunoSEQ multiplex PCR, and TCRdb kept only the in-frame ones, dropping some. The sample shows roughly 62,000 clones, about 94% of them seen only once. Sequencing used PBMCs. All receptors derive from a young man in good health and CMV-seronegative.

This chain uses TRBV5-5 with TRBJ2-2; unclear D gene. Germline-derived CDR1 and CDR2 are SGHKS and YYEKEE (reference sequence). The length of the CDR3 is 13 residues. Trimming took 4 bases from V and 6 from J, leaving 10 bases between them. CDR3 in DNA: TGTGCCAGCAGCCTAGGTGGTCCCGGGGAGCTGTTTTTT. This gives the protein CASSLGGPGELFF.

The chain joins TRBV7-3 to TRBJ2-4; 11 bases align to TRBD1. The germline gives CDR1 SGHTA, CDR2 FQGTGA. The junction had 1 base not matched to a gene; V was cut back by 4 bases and J by 8 bases. CDR3 size: 13 residues. CDR3 in amino acids: CASSWGQGDIQYF. The DNA for the CDR3 is TGTGCCAGCAGCTGGGGACAGGGGGACATTCAGTACTTC.

The chain employs TRBV7-2 and TRBJ2-1; 8 bases agree with TRBD2. Germline lookup yields CDR1 SGHTA and CDR2 FQGNSA. The CDR3 covers 15 residues. With V trimmed by 4 bases and J by 8 bases, 10 bases remained unmatched. Here the CDR3 reads CASSSIGTRTDEQFF. The CDR3 DNA reads TGTGCCAGCAGCTCGATCGGGACTAGGACGGATGAGCAGTTCTTC.

The rearrangement joins TRBV5-1 to TRBJ2-7; 7 nucleotides match TRBD2. The germline V gene has CDR1 SGHRS and CDR2 YFSETQ. V lost 4 bases to trimming and J lost 0 bases; unmatched junction nucleotides: 7. This CDR3 region has 15 residues. In DNA form, the CDR3 reads TGCGCCAGCAGCATAGGGACTACTGACTCCTACGAGCAGTACTTC. Protein: CASSIGTTDSYEQYF.